The rows below give T cell receptor beta chains drawn from one sample of a study of CD8+CD57+ T cells in acquired aplastic anemia. In TCRdb, the reads were re-called with MiXCR into one record per CDR3 protein. This sample yields 200,000 to 250,000 distinct CDR3 sequences, of which approximately 51% are seen a single time; roughly 21% belongs to the top ten. Sequenced: sorted CD4+, CD8+, or CD8+CD57+ T cells (not recorded which) from PBMCs. These receptors were collected from a human donor with aplastic anemia. Each CDR3 is given with its conserved first and last residue.

14	TRBV13	TRBJ2-7	CASSLALRTYEQYF
13	TRBV19	TRBJ2-6	CASSIGGANVLTF
14	TRBV15	TRBJ1-5	CATSSRRHNQPQHF
12	TRBV29-1	TRBJ1-2	CSVARDSYGYTF
13	TRBV5-1	TRBJ2-5	CASSGTAKETQYF
13	TRBV20-1	TRBJ2-4	CSARDWRRDIQYF
15	TRBV7-2	TRBJ2-7	CASGQSSGGAYEQYF
15	TRBV7-6	TRBJ1-2	CASSPRGGSQRGYTF
12	TRBV18	TRBJ1-1	CASSPEKTEAFF
13	TRBV5-1	TRBJ1-2	CASSFDGYYGYTF
14	TRBV7-9	TRBJ2-5	CASRPSGIAETQYF
15	TRBV19	-	CASSPLVPCSYEQYF
15	TRBV5-4	TRBJ2-2	CASSFDLTNTGELFF
13	TRBV2	TRBJ1-2	CASSHGYGDGYTF
11	TRBV2	TRBJ1-2	CASSQGDGYTF
20	TRBV9	TRBJ1-3	CASSLGTYTGDRVSGNTIYF
13	TRBV6-1	TRBJ1-6	CASADTNNSPLHF
17	TRBV5-5	TRBJ1-1	CASSFAGGIGLNTDAFF
15	TRBV7-3	TRBJ2-7	CASSLVVSSGASMYF
17	TRBV4-1	TRBJ2-1	CASSQGSGRGSYNEQFF
14	TRBV6-1	TRBJ2-7	CASSEGPASYEQYF
16	TRBV15	TRBJ2-5	CATSRVAGGPQETQYF
14	TRBV7-2	TRBJ2-7	CASSFGQGASEQYF
14	TRBV18	TRBJ1-2	CASSPPGQGDGYTF
14	TRBV9	TRBJ1-6	CASSVASPISPLHF
13	TRBV29-1	TRBJ2-7	CSVETGGRYEQYF
14	TRBV19	TRBJ1-1	CASTGRGGGTEAFF
17	TRBV10-2	TRBJ1-2	CASIGTSGGRENFGYTF
12	TRBV19	TRBJ2-2	CASSMGHRELFF
11	TRBV5-1	TRBJ1-1	CASSFSTEAFF
14	TRBV2	TRBJ1-6	CASSVTFYNSPLHF
15	TRBV7-2	TRBJ2-2	CASSLAGQNTGELFF
15	TRBV2	TRBJ2-7	CASSEPDRDGYEQYF
14	TRBV9	TRBJ1-2	CASSVAGLLYGYTF
14	TRBV5-1	TRBJ2-7	CASSPGQDPYEQYF
13	TRBV20-1	TRBJ1-2	CSASELPNYGYTF
12	TRBV20-1	TRBJ2-5	CSASPNHETQYF
13	TRBV20-1	TRBJ1-2	CSARDRENYGYTF
16	TRBV19	TRBJ2-7	CASSMRLGWDPYEQYF
16	TRBV24-1	TRBJ2-3	CATSDTSGGAPDTQYF